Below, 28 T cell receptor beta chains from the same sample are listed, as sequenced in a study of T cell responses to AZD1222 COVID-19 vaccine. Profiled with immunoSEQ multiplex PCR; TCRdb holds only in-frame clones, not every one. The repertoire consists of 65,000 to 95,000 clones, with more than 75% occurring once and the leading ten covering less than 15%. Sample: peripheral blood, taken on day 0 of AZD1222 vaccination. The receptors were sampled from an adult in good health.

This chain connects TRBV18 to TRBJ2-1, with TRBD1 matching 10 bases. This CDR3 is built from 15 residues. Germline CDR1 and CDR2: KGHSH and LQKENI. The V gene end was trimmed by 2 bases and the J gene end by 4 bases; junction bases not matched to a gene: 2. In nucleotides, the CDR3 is TGTGCCAGCTCACCAGGGACAGGGGTGTACAATGAGCAGTTCTTC. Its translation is CASSPGTGVYNEQFF.

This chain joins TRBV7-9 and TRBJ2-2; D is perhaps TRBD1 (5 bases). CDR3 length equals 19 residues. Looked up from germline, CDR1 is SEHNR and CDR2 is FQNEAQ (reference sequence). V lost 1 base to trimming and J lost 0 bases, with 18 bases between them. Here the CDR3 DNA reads TGTGCCAGCAGCTTAGAGGCCATGAGGACATTCACGAACACCGGGGAGCTGTTTTTT. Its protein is CASSLEAMRTFTNTGELFF.

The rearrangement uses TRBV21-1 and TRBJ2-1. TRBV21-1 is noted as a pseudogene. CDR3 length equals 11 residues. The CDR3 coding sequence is TGTGCCAGCGAAAAACCGAATGAGCAGTTCTTC. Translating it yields CASEKPNEQFF.

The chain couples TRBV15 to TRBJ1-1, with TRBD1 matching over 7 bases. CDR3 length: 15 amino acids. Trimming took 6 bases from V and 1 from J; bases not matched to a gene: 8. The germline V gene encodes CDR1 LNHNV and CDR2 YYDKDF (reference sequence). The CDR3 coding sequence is TGTGCCACCAGGGCGGGACAGTGGAGGAACACTGAAGCTTTCTTT. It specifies CATRAGQWRNTEAFF. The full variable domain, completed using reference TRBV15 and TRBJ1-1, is DAMVIQNPRYQVTQFGKPVTLSCSQTLNHNVMYWYQQKSSQAPKLLFHYYDKDFNNEADTPDNFQSRRPNTSFCFLDIRSPGLGDTAMYLCATRAGQWRNTEAFFGQGTRLTVV.

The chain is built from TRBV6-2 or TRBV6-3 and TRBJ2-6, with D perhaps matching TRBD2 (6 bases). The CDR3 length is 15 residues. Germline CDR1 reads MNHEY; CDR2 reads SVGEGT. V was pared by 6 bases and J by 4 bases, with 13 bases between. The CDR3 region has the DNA TGTGCCAGCAGCCCCGGAGGGGCGGGGGCCAACGTCCTGACTTTC. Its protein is CASSPGGAGANVLTF.

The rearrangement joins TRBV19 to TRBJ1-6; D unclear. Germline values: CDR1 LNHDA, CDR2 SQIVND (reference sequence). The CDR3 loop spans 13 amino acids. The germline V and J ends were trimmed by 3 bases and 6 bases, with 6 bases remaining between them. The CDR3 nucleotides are TGTGCCAGTAGTATCCACTTTAATTCACCCCTCCACTTT. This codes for CASSIHFNSPLHF.

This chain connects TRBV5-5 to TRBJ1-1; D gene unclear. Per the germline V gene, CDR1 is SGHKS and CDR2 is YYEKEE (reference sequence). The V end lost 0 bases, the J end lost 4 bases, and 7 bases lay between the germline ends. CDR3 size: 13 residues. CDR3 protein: CASSLERSTEAFF. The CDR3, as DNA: TGTGCCAGCAGCTTGGAACGTAGCACTGAAGCTTTCTTT. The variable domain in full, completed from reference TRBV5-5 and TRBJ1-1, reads DAGVTQSPTHLIKTRGQQVTLRCSPISGHKSVSWYQQVLGQGPQFIFQYYEKEERGRGNFPDRFSARQFPNYSSELNVNALLLGDSALYLCASSLERSTEAFFGQGTRLTVV.

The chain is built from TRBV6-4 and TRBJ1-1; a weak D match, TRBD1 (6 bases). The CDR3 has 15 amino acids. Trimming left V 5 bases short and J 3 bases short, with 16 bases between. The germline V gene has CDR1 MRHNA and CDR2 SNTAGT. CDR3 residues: CASSPRGGQDTEAFF. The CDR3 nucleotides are TGTGCCAGCAGTCCCCGCGGGGGGCAGGACACTGAAGCTTTCTTT.

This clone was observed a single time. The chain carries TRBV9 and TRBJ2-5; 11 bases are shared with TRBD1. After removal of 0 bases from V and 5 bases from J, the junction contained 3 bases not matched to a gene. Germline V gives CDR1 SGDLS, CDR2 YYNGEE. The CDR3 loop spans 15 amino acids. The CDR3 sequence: CASSVEGQGVETQYF. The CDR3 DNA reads TGTGCCAGCAGCGTAGAGGGACAGGGGGTTGAGACCCAGTACTTC.

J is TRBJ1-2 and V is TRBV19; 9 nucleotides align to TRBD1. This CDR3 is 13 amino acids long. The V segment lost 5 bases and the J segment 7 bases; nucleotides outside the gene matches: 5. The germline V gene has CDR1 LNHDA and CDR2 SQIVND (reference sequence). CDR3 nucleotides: TGTGCCAGTAGTGCACAGGGGGCTGGTGGCTACACCTTC. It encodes CASSAQGAGGYTF.

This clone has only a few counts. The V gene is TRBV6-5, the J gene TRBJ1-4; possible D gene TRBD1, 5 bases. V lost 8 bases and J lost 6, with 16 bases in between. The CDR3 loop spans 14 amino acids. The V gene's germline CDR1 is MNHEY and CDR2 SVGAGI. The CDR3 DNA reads TGTGCCAGCGGATTTGGGGGAGTCGATGAAAAACTGTTTTTT. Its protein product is CASGFGGVDEKLFF.

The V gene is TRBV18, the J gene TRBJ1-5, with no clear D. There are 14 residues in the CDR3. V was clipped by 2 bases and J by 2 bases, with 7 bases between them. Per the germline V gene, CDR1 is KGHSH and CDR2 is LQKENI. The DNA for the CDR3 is TGTGCCAGCTCACCAGATGGGGGCAATCAGCCCCAGCATTTT. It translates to CASSPDGGNQPQHF.

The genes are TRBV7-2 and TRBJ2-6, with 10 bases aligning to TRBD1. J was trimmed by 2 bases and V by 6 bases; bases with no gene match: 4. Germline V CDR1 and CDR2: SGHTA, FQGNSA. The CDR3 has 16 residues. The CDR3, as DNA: TGTGCCAGCAGGGCCGGGACAGGGGCTGGGGCCAACGTCCTGACTTTC. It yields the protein CASRAGTGAGANVLTF. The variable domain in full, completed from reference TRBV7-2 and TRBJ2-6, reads GAGVSQSPSNKVTEKGKDVELRCDPISGHTALYWYRQSLGQGLEFLIYFQGNSAPDKSGLPSDRFSAERTGGSVSTLTIQRTQQEDSAVYLCASRAGTGAGANVLTFGAGSRLTVL.

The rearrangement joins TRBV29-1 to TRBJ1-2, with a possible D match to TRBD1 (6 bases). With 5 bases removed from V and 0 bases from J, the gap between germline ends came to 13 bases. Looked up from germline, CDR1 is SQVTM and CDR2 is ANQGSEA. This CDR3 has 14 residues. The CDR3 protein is CSVIGGESNYGYTF. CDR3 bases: TGCAGCGTTATAGGGGGGGAATCTAACTATGGCTACACCTTC.

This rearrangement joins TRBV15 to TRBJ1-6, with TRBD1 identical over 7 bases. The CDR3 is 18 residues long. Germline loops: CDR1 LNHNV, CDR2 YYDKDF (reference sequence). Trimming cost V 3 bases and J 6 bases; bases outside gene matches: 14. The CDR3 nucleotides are TGTGCCACCAGCAGGGACCCCGTGGGACAGACATTTAATTCACCCCTCCACTTT. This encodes CATSRDPVGQTFNSPLHF.

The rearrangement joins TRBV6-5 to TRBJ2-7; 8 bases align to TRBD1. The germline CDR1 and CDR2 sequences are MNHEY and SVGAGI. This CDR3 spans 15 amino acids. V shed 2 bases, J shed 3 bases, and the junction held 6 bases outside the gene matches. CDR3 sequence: CASSYAGTGNYEQYF. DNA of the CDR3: TGTGCCAGCAGTTACGCCGGGACAGGTAACTACGAGCAGTACTTC.

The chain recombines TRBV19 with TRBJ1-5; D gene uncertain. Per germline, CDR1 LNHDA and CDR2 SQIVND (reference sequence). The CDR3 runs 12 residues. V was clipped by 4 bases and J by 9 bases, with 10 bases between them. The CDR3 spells CASSTVRGPQHF. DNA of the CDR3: TGTGCCAGTAGTACGGTTCGGGGGCCCCAGCATTTT.

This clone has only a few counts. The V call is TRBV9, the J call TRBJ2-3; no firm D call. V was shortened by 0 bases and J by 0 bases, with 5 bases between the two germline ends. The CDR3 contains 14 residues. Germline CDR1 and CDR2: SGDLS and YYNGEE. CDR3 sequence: CASSVVPSTDTQYF. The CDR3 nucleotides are TGTGCCAGCAGCGTAGTCCCTAGCACAGATACGCAGTATTTT.

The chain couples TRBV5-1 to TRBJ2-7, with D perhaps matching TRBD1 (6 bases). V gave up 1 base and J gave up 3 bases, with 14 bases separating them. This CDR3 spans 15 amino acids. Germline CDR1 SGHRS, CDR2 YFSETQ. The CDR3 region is CASSLSQGSLYEQYF. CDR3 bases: TGCGCCAGCAGCTTGTCTCAGGGGTCACTCTACGAGCAGTACTTC.

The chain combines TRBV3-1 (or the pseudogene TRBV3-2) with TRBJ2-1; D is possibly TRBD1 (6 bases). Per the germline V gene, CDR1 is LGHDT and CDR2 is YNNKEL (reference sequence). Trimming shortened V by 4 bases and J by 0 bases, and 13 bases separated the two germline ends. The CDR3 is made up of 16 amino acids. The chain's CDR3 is CASSPIPDSSYNEQFF. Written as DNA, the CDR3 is TGTGCCAGCAGCCCGATTCCGGACAGCTCCTACAATGAGCAGTTCTTC.

CDR3 in amino acids: CASTPQIGGTEAFF. Here the CDR3 DNA reads TGTGCCAGCACCCCACAGATAGGGGGCACTGAAGCTTTCTTT. The chain uses TRBV9 and TRBJ1-1; a possible D gene is TRBD1 (6 bases). CDR3 length: 14 residues. V was trimmed by 6 bases and J by 4 bases, leaving 16 bases between them. In germline, CDR1 is SGDLS, CDR2 YYNGEE.

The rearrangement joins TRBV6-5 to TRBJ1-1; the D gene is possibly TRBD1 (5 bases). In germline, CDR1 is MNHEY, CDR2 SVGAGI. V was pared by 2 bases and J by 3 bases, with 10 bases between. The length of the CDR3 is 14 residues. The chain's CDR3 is CASSYGGVDTEAFF. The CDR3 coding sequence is TGTGCCAGCAGTTACGGGGGTGTGGACACTGAAGCTTTCTTT.

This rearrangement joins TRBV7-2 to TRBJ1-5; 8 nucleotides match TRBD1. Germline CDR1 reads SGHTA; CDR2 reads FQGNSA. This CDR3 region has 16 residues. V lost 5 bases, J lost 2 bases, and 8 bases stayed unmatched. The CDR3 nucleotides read TGTGCCAGCAGCACCCAGACAGGGGTGGGCAATCAGCCCCAGCATTTT. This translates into CASSTQTGVGNQPQHF.

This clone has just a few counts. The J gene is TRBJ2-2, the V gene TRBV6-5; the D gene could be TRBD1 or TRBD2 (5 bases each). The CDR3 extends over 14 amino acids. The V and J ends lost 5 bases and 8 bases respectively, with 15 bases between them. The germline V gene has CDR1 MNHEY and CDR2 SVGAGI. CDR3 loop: CASSHESGLGELFF. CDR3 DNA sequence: TGTGCCAGCAGTCATGAATCGGGGCTGGGGGAGCTGTTTTTT.

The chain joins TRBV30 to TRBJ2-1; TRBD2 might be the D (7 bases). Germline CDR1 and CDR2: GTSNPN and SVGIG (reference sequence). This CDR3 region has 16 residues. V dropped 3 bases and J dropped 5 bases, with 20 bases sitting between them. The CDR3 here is CAWRGIGRGHHNEQFF. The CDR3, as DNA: TGTGCCTGGAGGGGAATTGGGCGGGGGCACCACAATGAGCAGTTCTTC.

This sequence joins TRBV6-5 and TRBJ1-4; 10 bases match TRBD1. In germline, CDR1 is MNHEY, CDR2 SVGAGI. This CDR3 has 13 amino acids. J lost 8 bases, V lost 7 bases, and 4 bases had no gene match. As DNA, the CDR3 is TGTGCCAGCAACGACAGGGGGCGGGAAAAACTGTTTTTT. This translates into CASNDRGREKLFF.

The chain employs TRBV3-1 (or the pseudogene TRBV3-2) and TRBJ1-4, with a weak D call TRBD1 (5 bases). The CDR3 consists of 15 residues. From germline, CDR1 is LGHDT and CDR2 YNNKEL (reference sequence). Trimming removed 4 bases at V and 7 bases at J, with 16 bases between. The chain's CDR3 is CASSLNRGLGEKLFF. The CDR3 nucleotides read TGTGCCAGCAGCCTAAATCGGGGCTTGGGTGAAAAACTGTTTTTT.

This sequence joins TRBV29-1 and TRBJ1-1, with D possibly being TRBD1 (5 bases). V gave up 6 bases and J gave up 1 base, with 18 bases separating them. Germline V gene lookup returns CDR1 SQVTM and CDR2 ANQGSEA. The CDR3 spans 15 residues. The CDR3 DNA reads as TGCAGCGTCGCGTGGGGTGGACATAAGAACACTGAAGCTTTCTTT. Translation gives CSVAWGGHKNTEAFF. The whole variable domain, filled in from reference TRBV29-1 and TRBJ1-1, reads SAVISQKPSRDICQRGTSLTIQCQVDSQVTMMFWYRQQPGQSLTLIATANQGSEATYESGFVIDKFPISRPNLTFSTLTVSNMSPEDSSIYLCSVAWGGHKNTEAFFGQGTRLTVV.